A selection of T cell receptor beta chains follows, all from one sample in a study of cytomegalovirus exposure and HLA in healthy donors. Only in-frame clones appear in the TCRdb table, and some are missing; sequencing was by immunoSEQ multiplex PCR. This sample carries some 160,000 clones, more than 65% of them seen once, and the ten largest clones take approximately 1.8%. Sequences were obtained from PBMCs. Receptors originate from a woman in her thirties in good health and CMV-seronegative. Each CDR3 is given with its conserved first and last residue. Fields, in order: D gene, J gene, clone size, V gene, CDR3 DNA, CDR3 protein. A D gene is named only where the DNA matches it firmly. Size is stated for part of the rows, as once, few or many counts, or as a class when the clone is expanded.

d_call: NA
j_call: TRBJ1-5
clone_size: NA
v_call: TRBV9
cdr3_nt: TGTGCCAGCAGCGAGGGGGGGCTGGCAACTCAGCCCCAGCATTTT
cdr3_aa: CASSEGGLATQPQHF

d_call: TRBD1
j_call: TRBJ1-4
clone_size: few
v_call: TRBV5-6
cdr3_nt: TGTGCCAGCAGCCAACCGGGACAGGGGACGGAAAAACTGTTTTTT
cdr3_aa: CASSQPGQGTEKLFF

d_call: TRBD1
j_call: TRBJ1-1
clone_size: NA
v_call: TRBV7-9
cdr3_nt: TGTGCCAGCAGCTTCCGCCCCACCACGAGACAGGGGAACACTGAAGCTTTCTTT
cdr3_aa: CASSFRPTTRQGNTEAFF

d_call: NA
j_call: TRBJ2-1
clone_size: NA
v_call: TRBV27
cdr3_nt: TGTGCCAGCAGTTTATATGGGCTAGCGCCCTCCTACAATGAGCAGTTCTTC
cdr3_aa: CASSLYGLAPSYNEQFF

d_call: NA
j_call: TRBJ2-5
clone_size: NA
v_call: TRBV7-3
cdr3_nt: TGTGCCAGCAGCTTGTACGGGGAGACCCAGTACTTC
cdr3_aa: CASSLYGETQYF

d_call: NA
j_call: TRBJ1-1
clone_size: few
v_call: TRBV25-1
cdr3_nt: TGTGCCAGCAGCCCCGGGCAGGGTCTGGAAGCTTTCTTT
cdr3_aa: CASSPGQGLEAFF

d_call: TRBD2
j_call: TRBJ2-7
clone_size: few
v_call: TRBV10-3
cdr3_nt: TGTGCCATCAGTGAGTCGCGGGGGGGGGCCTACGAGCAGTACTTC
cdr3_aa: CAISESRGGAYEQYF

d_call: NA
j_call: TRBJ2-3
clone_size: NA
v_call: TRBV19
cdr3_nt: TGTGCCAGTAGTCCCCTAGTGGGAGTGCCAGATACGCAGTATTTT
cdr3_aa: CASSPLVGVPDTQYF

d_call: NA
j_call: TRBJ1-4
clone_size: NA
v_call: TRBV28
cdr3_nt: TGTGCCAGCAGTTCACCGGGACATCTGTTTTTT
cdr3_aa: CASSSPGHLFF

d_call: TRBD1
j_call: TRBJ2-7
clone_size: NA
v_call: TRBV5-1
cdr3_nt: TGCGCCAGCGTGTCCGGGACAGGGGGCTCCTACGAGCAGTACTTC
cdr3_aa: CASVSGTGGSYEQYF

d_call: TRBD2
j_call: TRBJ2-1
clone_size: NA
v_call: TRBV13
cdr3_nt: TGTGCCAGCAGCTACCCCCAGATTTTATCGGGGGGGCCCTCTGAGCAGTTCTTC
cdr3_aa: CASSYPQILSGGPSEQFF

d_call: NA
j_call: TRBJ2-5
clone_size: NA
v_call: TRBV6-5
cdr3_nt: TGTGCCAGCAGTGGCACAGGCTCTCAAGAGACCCAGTACTTC
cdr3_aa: CASSGTGSQETQYF

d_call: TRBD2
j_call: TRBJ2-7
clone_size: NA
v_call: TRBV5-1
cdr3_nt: TGCGCCAGCAGCCCTAACCTAGCGGGCTTTAAGGGCGAGCAGTACTTC
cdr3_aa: CASSPNLAGFKGEQYF

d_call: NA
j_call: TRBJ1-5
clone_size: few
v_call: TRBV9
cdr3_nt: TGTGCCAGCAGCGTAGCCGGACAGAACAATCAGCCCCAGCATTTT
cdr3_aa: CASSVAGQNNQPQHF

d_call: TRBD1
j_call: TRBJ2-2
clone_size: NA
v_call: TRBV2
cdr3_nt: TGTGCCAGCAGCTTGAGACAGGGGGCGGACACCGGGGAGCTGTTTTTT
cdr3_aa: CASSLRQGADTGELFF